This T cell receptor beta chain was identified in a study of T cells in Graves' hyperthyroidism and ophthalmopathy. Trimming shortened V by 5 bases and J by 7 bases, and 18 bases separated the two germline ends. CDR3 length: 14 residues. CDR1 is DFQATT, CDR2 SNEGSKA, per germline (reference sequence). This clonotype was picked up many times. Researchers took RNA transcripts and amplified the TCR beta CDR3 regions from them. First-round RT-PCR targeting the TCR CDR3 was performed with the HTBI primer set. In TCRdb, the multiplex PCR reads were re-called with MiXCR into one record per CDR3 protein. Of 340,000 or so distinct CDR3 sequences listed, roughly 15% are singletons.

V and J are TRBV20-1 and TRBJ1-5; D is unclear. Sample: blood. The TCR sequence derives from a man aged 30 to 39 with Graves' hyperthyroidism. CDR3 in amino acids: CSASSGEDAQPQHF. The CDR3 nucleotides read TGCAGTGCTTCCTCTGGGGAGGACGCACAGCCCCAGCATTTT.